The TCR beta chain described here comes from a study of T cells after somatic rescue of genetic block. Germline trimming cut 2 bases from V and 6 bases from J; bases unmatched to any gene: 7. The length of the CDR3 is 16 residues. Sequencing was performed with immunoSEQ multiplex PCR; in TCRdb, only in-frame clones are kept and a portion is missing. The table includes 85,000 to 90,000 clones, approximately 90% detected once. This clone was counted a few times. The rearrangement links TRBV23-1 to TRBJ2-1; 10 nucleotides line up with TRBD2. TRBV23-1 carries the ORF label, with uncertain function. The sequence was collected from a woman between 18 and 30 years old. Material: peripheral blood mononuclear cells (PBMCs). CDR3 region: CASSQPSGSQSNEQFF. The CDR3, as DNA: TGCGCCAGCAGTCAACCTAGCGGGAGCCAGAGCAATGAGCAGTTCTTC.